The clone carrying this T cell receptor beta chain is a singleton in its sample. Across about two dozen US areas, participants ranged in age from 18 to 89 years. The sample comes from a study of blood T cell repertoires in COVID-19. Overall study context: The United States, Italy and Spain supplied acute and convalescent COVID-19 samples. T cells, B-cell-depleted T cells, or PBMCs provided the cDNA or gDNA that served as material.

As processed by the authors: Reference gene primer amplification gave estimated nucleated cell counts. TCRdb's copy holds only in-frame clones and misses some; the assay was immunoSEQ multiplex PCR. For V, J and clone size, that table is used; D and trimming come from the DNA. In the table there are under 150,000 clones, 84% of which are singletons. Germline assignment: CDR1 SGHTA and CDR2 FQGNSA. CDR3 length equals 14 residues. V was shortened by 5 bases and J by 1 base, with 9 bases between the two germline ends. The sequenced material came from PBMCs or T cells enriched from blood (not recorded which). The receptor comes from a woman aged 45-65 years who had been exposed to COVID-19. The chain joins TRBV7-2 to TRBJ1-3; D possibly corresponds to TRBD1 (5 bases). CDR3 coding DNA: TGTGCCAGCAGCCGTGGGGGGTCTGGAAACACCATATATTTT. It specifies CASSRGGSGNTIYF. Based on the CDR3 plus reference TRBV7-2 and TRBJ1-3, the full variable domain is GAGVSQSPSNKVTEKGKDVELRCDPISGHTALYWYRQSLGQGLEFLIYFQGNSAPDKSGLPSDRFSAERTGGSVSTLTIQRTQQEDSAVYLCASSRGGSGNTIYFGEGSWLTVV.